A single sample gave rise to the 11 T cell receptor beta chains below, sequenced in a study of T cell clones after liver transplantation. Assay: immunoSEQ multiplex PCR; the TCRdb copy retains only in-frame clones and omits some. The data hold 70,000 to 85,000 clones, with 80% observed a single time. The input for sequencing was CD4+ T cells from blood, taken before liver transplant. The receptors here all came from a human donor who received a liver transplant.

The chain employs TRBV28 and TRBJ2-7; 7 bases fit TRBD2. Germline V gives CDR1 MDHEN, CDR2 SYDVKM. The CDR3 loop spans 13 amino acids. With 4 bases clipped from V and 3 bases from J, the junction kept 3 bases outside the gene matches. CDR3 DNA: TGTGCCAGCAGTTACGGCGGGAGCTACGAGCAGTACTTC. Its translation is CASSYGGSYEQYF.

The chain recombines TRBV7-9 with TRBJ2-7; 7 bases align to TRBD1. Germline lookup yields CDR1 SEHNR and CDR2 FQNEAQ (reference sequence). The CDR3 is made up of 15 amino acids. V trimming: 4 bases; J trimming: 6 bases; junction bases outside the gene matches: 12. The CDR3 sequence: CASSSVQGQGSEQYF. In nucleotides, the CDR3 is TGTGCCAGCAGCTCAGTACAGGGGCAGGGGAGCGAGCAGTACTTC.

V gene TRBV30 combines with J gene TRBJ2-1, with 8 bases matching TRBD1. The CDR3 runs to 15 residues. Per the germline V gene, CDR1 is GTSNPN and CDR2 is SVGIG (reference sequence). V trimming: 3 bases; J trimming: 5 bases; junction bases outside the gene matches: 9. CDR3 region: CAWRRLDREHNEQFF. DNA for the CDR3: TGTGCCTGGAGGAGGTTGGACAGGGAGCACAATGAGCAGTTCTTC.

This chain joins TRBV19 and TRBJ1-1, with TRBD1 identical over 9 bases. The length of the CDR3 is 15 residues. The germline V gene has CDR1 LNHDA and CDR2 SQIVND (reference sequence). The J segment lost 3 bases and the V segment lost 5 bases, leaving 7 bases of the junction unmatched. The CDR3: CASSRDREGDTEAFF. The CDR3, as DNA: TGTGCCAGTAGTCGGGACAGGGAAGGGGACACTGAAGCTTTCTTT.

The chain uses TRBV19 and TRBJ1-5, with 7 bases matching TRBD1. V shed 9 bases, J shed 11 bases, and the junction held 10 bases outside the gene matches. CDR3 length equals 12 residues. The V gene's germline CDR1 is LNHDA and CDR2 SQIVND (reference sequence). The CDR3 protein is CASSWRDRAQHF. The CDR3, as DNA: TGTGCCAGCTCGTGGAGAGACAGGGCCCAGCATTTT.

The rearrangement joins TRBV6-5 to TRBJ2-7, with D possibly matching TRBD1 (6 bases). CDR3 length: 15 residues. V lost 0 bases and J 0 bases, leaving 9 bases between the germline ends. Germline loops: CDR1 MNHEY, CDR2 SVGAGI. CDR3 sequence (DNA): TGTGCCAGCAGTTACTCAAGGGGGAGCTCCTACGAGCAGTACTTC. Residues: CASSYSRGSSYEQYF.

The rearrangement uses TRBV10-3 and TRBJ2-1; D is unresolved. Germline CDR1 and CDR2: ENHRY and SYGVKD. CDR3 size: 15 residues. V was cut by 0 bases and J by 6 bases, with 12 bases left in between. CDR3 residues: CAISESRPMFNEQFF. As DNA, the CDR3 is TGTGCCATCAGTGAGTCGAGGCCAATGTTCAATGAGCAGTTCTTC.

The V call is TRBV25-1, the J call TRBJ2-3; 8 bases map to TRBD1. This CDR3 is 15 amino acids long. V was pared by 3 bases and J by 5 bases, with 7 bases of the junction left unmatched. Germline values: CDR1 MGHDK, CDR2 SYGVNS. CDR3 in amino acids: CASSDTRGPGDTQYF. CDR3 DNA sequence: TGTGCCAGCAGTGATACCAGGGGGCCGGGAGATACGCAGTATTTT.

The V gene is TRBV29-1, the J gene TRBJ1-4; D unclear. The CDR3 is 14 amino acids. Germline CDR1 SQVTM, CDR2 ANQGSEA. Trimming stripped 4 bases from V and 3 bases from J, with 12 bases between. The CDR3 coding sequence is TGCAGCGTTGCCAAGGGAAGCCCTAATGAAAAACTGTTTTTT. Its protein is CSVAKGSPNEKLFF.

The chain has TRBV28 and TRBJ1-4; no definite D call. The germline V gene has CDR1 MDHEN and CDR2 SYDVKM. The CDR3 runs 14 residues. The ends were cut back, 1 base at V and 8 bases at J, with 11 bases in the middle. The CDR3 DNA reads TGTGCCAGCAGTTTATCCTGGGCGAGGGAAAAACTGTTTTTT. As protein: CASSLSWAREKLFF.

The gene calls are TRBV5-6 and TRBJ2-1, with TRBD2 matching over 8 bases. The CDR3 loop spans 16 amino acids. Germline lookup yields CDR1 SGHDT and CDR2 YYEEEE. V was clipped by 6 bases and J by 3 bases; unmatched bases: 11. The CDR3 protein is CASTSSAGGYYNEQFF. The DNA of the CDR3 is TGTGCCAGCACCTCCTCGGCGGGAGGCTACTACAATGAGCAGTTCTTC.